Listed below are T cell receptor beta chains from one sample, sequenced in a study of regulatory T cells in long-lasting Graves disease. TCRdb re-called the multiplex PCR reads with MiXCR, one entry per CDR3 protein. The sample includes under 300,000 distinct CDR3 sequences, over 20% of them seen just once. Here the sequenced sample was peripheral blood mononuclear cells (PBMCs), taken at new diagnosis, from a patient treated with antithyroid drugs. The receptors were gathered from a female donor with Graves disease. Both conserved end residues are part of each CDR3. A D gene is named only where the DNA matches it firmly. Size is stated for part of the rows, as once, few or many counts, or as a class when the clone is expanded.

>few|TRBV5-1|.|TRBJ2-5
CASSLAELLKQETQYF
TGCGCCAGCAGCTTGGCCGAGTTGCTGAAACAAGAGACCCAGTACTTC
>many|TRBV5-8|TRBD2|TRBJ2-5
CASSLASGGSGKTQYF
TGTGCCAGCAGCTTGGCTAGCGGGGGGTCCGGGAAGACCCAGTACTTC
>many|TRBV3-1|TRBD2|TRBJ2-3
CASSPRGGLADTQYF
TGTGCCAGCAGCCCGCGGGGGGGCCTCGCAGATACGCAGTATTTT
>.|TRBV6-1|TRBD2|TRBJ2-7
CASRSPGTSGGYEQYF
TGTGCCAGCAGATCCCCCGGGACTAGCGGCGGCTACGAGCAGTACTTC
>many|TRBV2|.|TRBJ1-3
CASRAGTAGNTIYF
TGTGCCAGCAGAGCGGGGACGGCTGGAAACACCATATATTTT
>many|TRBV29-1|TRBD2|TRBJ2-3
CSVGGTSGDTQYF
TGCAGCGTTGGGGGGACTAGCGGAGATACGCAGTATTTT
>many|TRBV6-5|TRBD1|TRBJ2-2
CASSYPGQGGLGELFF
TGTGCCAGCAGTTACCCGGGACAGGGCGGTCTTGGGGAGCTGTTTTTT
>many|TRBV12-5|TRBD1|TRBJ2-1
CASGLIGQGPSSYNEQFF
TGTGCTAGTGGTTTGATAGGACAGGGGCCCAGCTCCTACAATGAGCAGTTCTTC
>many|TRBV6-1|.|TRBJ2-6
CASSTTTPGANVLTF
TGTGCCAGCAGCACTACAACTCCTGGGGCCAACGTCCTGACTTTC
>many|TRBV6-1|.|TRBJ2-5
CASRGGQIQETQYF
TGTGCCAGCAGGGGGGGACAGATCCAAGAGACCCAGTACTTC
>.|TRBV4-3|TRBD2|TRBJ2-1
CANRLASYNEQFF
TGCGCTAACAGACTAGCGTCTTACAATGAGCAGTTCTTC
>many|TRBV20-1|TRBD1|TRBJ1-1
CSGTGYMNTEAFF
TGCAGCGGGACAGGGTATATGAACACTGAAGCTTTCTTT
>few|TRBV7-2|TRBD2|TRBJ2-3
CASSSPTSGNPDTQYF
TGCGCCAGCAGCTCTCCGACTAGCGGGAACCCAGATACGCAGTATTTT
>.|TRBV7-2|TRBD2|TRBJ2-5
CASSQERLAGAQETQYF
TGCGCCAGCAGCCAAGAACGACTAGCGGGGGCCCAAGAGACCCAGTACTTC
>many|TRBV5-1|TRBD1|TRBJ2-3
CASSRDRGADTQYF
TGTGCCAGCAGCCGGGACAGGGGAGCAGATACGCAGTATTTT
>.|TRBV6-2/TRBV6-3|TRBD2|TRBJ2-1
CASSLTSGVHNEQFF
TGTGCCAGCAGTTTGACTAGCGGGGTCCACAATGAGCAGTTCTTC
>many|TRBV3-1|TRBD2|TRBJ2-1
CASSPRTSGYNEQFF
TGTGCCAGCAGCCCGCGGACTAGCGGTTACAATGAGCAGTTCTTC
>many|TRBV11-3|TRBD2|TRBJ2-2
CASSLRSGGASGELFF
TGTGCCAGCAGCTTACGGAGCGGGGGGGCCTCCGGGGAGCTGTTTTTT
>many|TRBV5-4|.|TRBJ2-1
CASSLEGQGYGNEQFF
TGTGCCAGCAGCTTGGAAGGGCAGGGGTACGGCAATGAGCAGTTCTTC
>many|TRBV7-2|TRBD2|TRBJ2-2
CASSSGTRRTGELFF
TGTGCCAGCAGCAGCGGGACTAGACGGACCGGGGAGCTGTTTTTT
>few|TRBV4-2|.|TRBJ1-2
CASSPSGEGGYYGYTF
TGTGCCAGCAGCCCTTCTGGGGAGGGGGGTTACTATGGCTACACCTTC
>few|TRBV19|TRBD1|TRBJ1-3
CASKGTAGNTIYF
TGTGCCAGCAAAGGGACAGCGGGAAACACCATATATTTT
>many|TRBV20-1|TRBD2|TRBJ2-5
CSARKGLEETQYF
TGCAGTGCTAGAAAGGGACTAGAAGAGACCCAGTACTTC
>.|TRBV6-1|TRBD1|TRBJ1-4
CASSESTGGSFLEKLFF
TGTGCCAGCAGTGAATCGACAGGGGGCTCTTTTTTAGAAAAACTGTTTTTT
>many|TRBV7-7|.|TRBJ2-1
CASSSEAITEQFF
TGTGCCAGCAGCTCAGAAGCTATTACTGAGCAGTTCTTC
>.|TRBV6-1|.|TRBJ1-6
CASSGRQPLYSPLHF
TGTGCCAGCAGTGGCCGACAGCCGTTGTATTCACCCCTCCACTTT
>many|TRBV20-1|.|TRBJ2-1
CSAGGGGITGEQFF
TGCAGTGCTGGCGGGGGCGGGATAACGGGTGAGCAGTTCTTC
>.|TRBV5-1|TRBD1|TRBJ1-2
CASSLLDRGRSYGYTF
TGCGCCAGCAGCTTACTTGACAGGGGGCGAAGCTATGGCTACACCTTC
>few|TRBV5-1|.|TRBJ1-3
CASSLDTDYYSGNTIYF
TGCGCCAGCAGTTTGGATACGGATTACTACTCTGGAAACACCATATATTTT
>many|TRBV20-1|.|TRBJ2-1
CSARVAGGTISSYNEQFF
TGCAGTGCTAGAGTCGCAGGGGGGACAATCAGCTCCTACAATGAGCAGTTCTTC
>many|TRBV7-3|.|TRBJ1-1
CASSTKTGRMNTEAFF
TGTGCCAGCAGCACTAAAACGGGACGGATGAACACTGAAGCTTTCTTT
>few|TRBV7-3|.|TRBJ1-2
CASSQSGAGGYTF
TGTGCCAGCAGCCAATCCGGGGCTGGTGGCTACACCTTC
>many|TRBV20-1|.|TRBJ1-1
CSAKRSGFPEAFF
TGCAGTGCCAAACGTTCAGGGTTTCCTGAAGCTTTCTTT
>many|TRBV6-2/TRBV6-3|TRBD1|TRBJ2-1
CASRDRAGNEQFF
TGTGCCAGCAGGGACAGGGCCGGCAATGAGCAGTTCTTC
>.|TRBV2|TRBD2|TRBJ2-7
CASSSTSGRAYEQYF
TGTGCCAGCAGTTCGACGAGCGGGAGGGCCTACGAGCAGTACTTC
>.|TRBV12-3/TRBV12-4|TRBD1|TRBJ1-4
CASSRDQDRGEKLFF
TGTGCCAGCAGTCGCGACCAAGACAGGGGTGAAAAACTGTTTTTT
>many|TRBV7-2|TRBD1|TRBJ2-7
CASSEWIGGFEQYF
TGTGCCAGCAGCGAGTGGATAGGGGGCTTCGAGCAGTACTTC
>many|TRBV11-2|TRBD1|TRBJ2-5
CASSLRVRTGGEETQYF
TGTGCCAGCAGCCTACGTGTTAGGACAGGGGGGGAAGAGACCCAGTACTTC
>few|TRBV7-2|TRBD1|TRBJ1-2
CASSRQGLDGGYTF
TGTGCCAGCAGCCGACAGGGGCTTGATGGAGGCTACACCTTC
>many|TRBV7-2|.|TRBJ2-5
CASSSPPRETQYF
TGTGCCAGCAGCTCTCCCCCCCGGGAGACCCAGTACTTC
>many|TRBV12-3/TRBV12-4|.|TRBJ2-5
CASSFFGETQYF
TGTGCCAGCAGTTTCTTTGGCGAGACCCAGTACTTC
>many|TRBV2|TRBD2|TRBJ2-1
CASSELGLAGNEQFF
TGTGCCAGCAGTGAATTGGGACTAGCGGGTAATGAGCAGTTCTTC
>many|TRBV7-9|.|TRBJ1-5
CASSLETGQPQHF
TGTGCCAGCAGCTTAGAGACGGGTCAGCCCCAGCATTTT
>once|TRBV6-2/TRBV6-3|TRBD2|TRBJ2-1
CASSPERGGFSYNEQFF
TGTGCCAGCAGTCCAGAGCGGGGGGGTTTCTCCTACAATGAGCAGTTCTTC
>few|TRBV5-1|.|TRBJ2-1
CASSLFDPGAYNEQFF
TGCGCCAGCAGCTTGTTCGACCCAGGGGCCTACAATGAGCAGTTCTTC
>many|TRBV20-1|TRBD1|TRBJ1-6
CSAREDRGYNSPLHF
TGCAGTGCTAGGGAAGACAGGGGTTATAATTCACCCCTCCACTTT
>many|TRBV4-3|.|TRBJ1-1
CASSQDTGSEEAFF
TGCGCCAGCAGCCAAGATACAGGATCTGAGGAAGCTTTCTTT
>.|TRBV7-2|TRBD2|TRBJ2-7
CASSFGLAGNYEQYF
TGTGCCAGCAGCTTCGGACTAGCGGGCAATTACGAGCAGTACTTC
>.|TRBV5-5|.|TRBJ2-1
CASRLAGGGTGMDEQFF
TGTGCCAGCAGATTGGCCGGGGGTGGGACGGGAATGGATGAGCAGTTCTTC
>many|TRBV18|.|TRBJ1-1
CASSSQGNTEAFF
TGTGCCAGCAGCTCCCAGGGGAACACTGAAGCTTTCTTT